These 7 T cell receptor beta chains share one sample of origin, sequenced in a study of beta chain features in type 1 diabetes. Study-wide results and limits: People with Type 1 diabetes carried modestly yet significantly shorter TCRB CDR3s in all four CD4+ subsets.

The antigens of these receptors remain unknown. The isolated RNA, all of it, was reverse transcribed, so expressed TCRB transcripts were what got sequenced. Sequenced by immunoSEQ multiplex PCR; TCRdb stores in-frame clones only, minus some. The sample gives some 330,000 clones, roughly 12% of which show up once; around 0.0099% is in the top ten. The sequenced sample was naive CD4+ T cells from blood. The receptor set was obtained from a woman in her late teens or twenties with type 1 diabetes.

V gene TRBV29-1 combines with J gene TRBJ1-2; 9 bases fit TRBD1. The germline V gene encodes CDR1 SQVTM and CDR2 ANQGSEA. The CDR3 contains 13 residues. After removal of 7 bases from V and 4 bases from J, the junction contained 7 bases not matched to a gene. The CDR3 region is CSARTGVFYGYTF. Written as DNA, the CDR3 is TGCAGCGCTAGGACAGGGGTGTTCTATGGCTACACCTTC.

This clone was detected only a few times. This chain joins TRBV27 and TRBJ1-6; D uncertain. The CDR3 is 16 amino acids. Germline V gene lookup returns CDR1 MNHEY and CDR2 SMNVEV (reference sequence). V lost 2 bases and J lost 7, with 15 bases in between. The chain's CDR3 is CASSLDFGDGNSPLHF. For the CDR3, the DNA is TGTGCCAGCAGTTTAGACTTCGGGGATGGGAATTCACCCCTCCACTTT.

DNA of the CDR3: TGTGCCAGCAGCCAAAGACAGGGGGATGAGCAGTTCTTC. Amino acid sequence: CASSQRQGDEQFF. This chain uses TRBV7-8 with TRBJ2-1; TRBD1 aligns across 9 bases. This CDR3 contains 13 residues. The V gene end was trimmed by 5 bases and the J gene end by 8 bases; junction bases not matched to a gene: 4. Germline V gene lookup returns CDR1 SGHVS and CDR2 FQNEAQ.

In its sample, this clone was seen a few times. V usage is TRBV28 and J usage is TRBJ1-2; D perhaps matches TRBD1 (6 bases). Per germline, CDR1 MDHEN and CDR2 SYDVKM. This CDR3 spans 14 amino acids. Trimming cost V 4 bases and J 4 bases, with 13 bases left between them. The CDR3 sequence: CASSSGQSFYGYTF. The CDR3 coding sequence is TGTGCCAGCAGTTCTGGACAGTCCTTCTATGGCTACACCTTC.

This clone has just a few counts. The chain uses TRBV4-3 and TRBJ1-5; no clear D gene. This CDR3 has 16 amino acids. The V end lost 3 bases, the J end lost 1 base, and 13 bases lay between the germline ends. CDR1 is LGHNA, CDR2 YSLEER, per germline. The CDR3, as DNA: TGCGCCAGCAGCCAGGAGAGGTATGGAAGCAATCAGCCCCAGCATTTT. This encodes CASSQERYGSNQPQHF.

The V call is TRBV19, the J call TRBJ2-3; tentatively, D is TRBD1 (5 bases). Germline CDR1 LNHDA, CDR2 SQIVND (reference sequence). V lost 4 bases and J 5 bases, leaving 22 bases between the germline ends. The CDR3 runs 17 residues. CDR3 protein: CASSRTSLDLRIDTQYF. The CDR3 DNA is TGTGCCAGTAGTAGGACATCTCTGGACCTCAGGATAGATACGCAGTATTTT.

Comment on this clone: The conserved phenylalanine or tryptophan is not found at the CDR3 terminus, so this likely reflects a read error. Because the CDR3's place on the DNA is in doubt, the DNA is left out and the CDR3 is given as listed by TCRdb. This chain uses TRBV4-3 with TRBJ1-1; the listed D gene, TRBD1, was not tested against the DNA. Germline V CDR1 and CDR2: LGHNA, YSLEER. Termini included, the CDR3 measures 11 amino acids. The CDR3 is CASSQDLGQGG.